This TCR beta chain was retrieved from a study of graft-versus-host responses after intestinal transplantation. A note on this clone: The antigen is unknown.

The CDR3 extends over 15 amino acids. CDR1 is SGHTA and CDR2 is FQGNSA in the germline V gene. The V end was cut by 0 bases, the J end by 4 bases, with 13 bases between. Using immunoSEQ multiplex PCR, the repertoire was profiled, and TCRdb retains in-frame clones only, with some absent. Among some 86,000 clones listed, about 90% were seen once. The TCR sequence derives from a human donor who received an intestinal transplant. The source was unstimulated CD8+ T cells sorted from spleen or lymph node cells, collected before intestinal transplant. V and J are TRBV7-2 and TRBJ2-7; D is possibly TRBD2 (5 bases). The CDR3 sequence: CASSLAHWRAYEQYF. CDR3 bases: TGTGCCAGCAGCTTAGCCCACTGGCGGGCATACGAGCAGTACTTC.